This T cell receptor (beta chain) was identified in a study of human T cells and chemical hapten exposure. The germline V gene encodes CDR1 LGHDT and CDR2 YNNKEL (reference sequence). This CDR3 has 15 residues. V was shortened by 2 bases and J by 4 bases, with 12 bases between the two germline ends. As for this clonotype: Its cognate antigen is unknown.

Time point indicated: patch test 3, about 24 weeks after DPC sensitization. Noted treatment: therapeutic diphenylcyclopropenone sensitization with weekly scalp DPC. Study-wide results and limits: Once DPC sensitization occurred, TCRs above 1 in 1000 frequency showed no change. Versus controls, significantly more large CDR3 similarity clusters arose from expanded TCRs.

The library attached unique molecular identifiers to individual cDNA molecules. Original methodology: Sample-level TCR yields exhibited a median of approximately 88,000, with a range of roughly 20,000 to 700,000. TCRdb re-derived calls from the RACE reads in MiXCR, one entry per CDR3 protein. TCRdb's processing, not the authors' own work, is the source of the V and J calls. The sample yields about 97,000 distinct CDR3 sequences, 25% to 35% seen once. The origin of this receptor is a man aged 35 to 55 with alopecia areata. Some clones in this sample may be carry-over from other donors' samples. Sequencing used whole blood, obtained in connection with sensitization to the hapten diphenylcyclopropenone (DPC). This chain connects TRBV3-1 to TRBJ1-5; TRBD1 is a possible D gene (5 bases). CDR3 DNA sequence: TGTGCCAGCAGCCAAATGGCGGGGGGGAATCAGCCCCAGCATTTT. Translating it yields CASSQMAGGNQPQHF.